One and the same sample provided the 24 T cell receptor beta chains below, sequenced in a study of T cells in Graves' hyperthyroidism and ophthalmopathy. TCR beta CDR3 regions were amplified from RNA. First-round RT-PCR with HTBI primers amplified the TCR CDR3 region. TCRdb re-called the multiplex PCR reads through MiXCR, storing one row per CDR3 protein. This repertoire shows about 590,000 distinct CDR3 sequences, approximately 15% found once; its top ten account for roughly 7.1%. Sequences were obtained from blood. The receptor source for this set is a young woman with Graves' ophthalmopathy.

This clonotype was detected only a few times. The rearrangement links TRBV6-2 or TRBV6-3 to TRBJ1-1, with D hard to call. Deletions cut 2 bases from V and 6 bases from J, with 16 bases between. This CDR3 comprises 15 residues. Germline V lookup: CDR1 MNHEY, CDR2 SVGEGT. CDR3 sequence: CASSYERVPTAEAFF. CDR3 coding DNA: TGTGCCAGCAGTTACGAACGGGTACCTACTGCTGAAGCTTTCTTT.

This clonotype was seen a handful of times. The chain carries TRBV19 and TRBJ1-5; D is ambiguous. The V gene lost 0 bases and the J gene lost 2 bases, with 14 bases spanning the gap. The CDR3 covers 17 residues. Germline CDR1 reads LNHDA; CDR2 reads SQIVND (reference sequence). This CDR3 reads CASSIDLWGSGNQPQHF. The DNA for the CDR3 is TGTGCCAGTAGTATAGATCTCTGGGGTAGCGGCAATCAGCCCCAGCATTTT.

The table lists this clonotype with a few counts. The V gene is TRBV3-1, the J gene TRBJ2-7; D unresolved. Between the trimmed V and J ends, which lost 0 bases and 9 bases, there was a span of 15 bases. The CDR3 runs to 14 residues. Germline V CDR1 and CDR2: LGHDT, YNNKEL (reference sequence). The CDR3 region has the DNA TGTGCCAGCAGCCAAGATCAGTCATCCCTATGGCAGTACTTC. Translating gives CASSQDQSSLWQYF.

The chain carries TRBV6-1 and TRBJ1-1; TRBD1 aligns across 8 bases. Germline loops: CDR1 MNHNS, CDR2 SASEGT. Trimming cost V 5 bases and J 7 bases; bases outside gene matches: 9. This CDR3 comprises 14 residues. The chain's CDR3 is CASSYRAGGSEAFF. CDR3 nucleotide sequence: TGTGCCAGCAGTTACCGGGCAGGGGGCAGTGAAGCTTTCTTT.

The chain combines TRBV10-3 with TRBJ2-5; D may be TRBD2 (6 bases). CDR1 ENHRY and CDR2 SYGVKD come from the germline V gene. The CDR3 runs 15 residues. Trimming left V 3 bases short and J 0 bases short, with 11 bases between. The CDR3, as DNA: TGTGCCATCAGTGATGCGGGACGGTACCAAGAGACCCAGTACTTC. Its protein is CAISDAGRYQETQYF.

This clonotype occurred a few times. An end of the junction does not agree with germline; a read error may underlie this. The CDR3 protein is CASSPGPTYTGELFF. In DNA, the CDR3 is TGTGCTAGCAGCCCCGGACCGACCTACACCGGGGAGCTGTTTTTT. The chain recombines TRBV7-7 with TRBJ2-2; D remains ambiguous. Germline CDR1 and CDR2: SSHAT and FNYEAQ (reference sequence). The CDR3 extends over 15 amino acids.

This clonotype was detected many times. CDR3 bases: TGCGCCAGCAGCTTGGAACCGGGAGGGCCCGCAGATACGCAGTATTTT. It is translated as CASSLEPGGPADTQYF. This chain joins TRBV5-1 and TRBJ2-3; 8 nucleotides line up with TRBD2. Germline V gives CDR1 SGHRS, CDR2 YFSETQ. Unmatched junction bases numbered 7, after V lost 0 bases and J lost 4 bases. The CDR3 covers 16 residues.

This clonotype appeared many times. This chain uses TRBV5-1 with TRBJ1-2; a possible D gene is TRBD1 (5 bases). V lost 1 base, J lost 8 bases, and 21 bases lay in between. This CDR3 spans 16 amino acids. Germline values: CDR1 SGHRS, CDR2 YFSETQ. The CDR3 protein is CASSLQQIGQGGGYTF. The CDR3 DNA reads as TGCGCCAGCAGCTTGCAACAGATAGGCCAGGGTGGAGGCTACACCTTC.

A remark on this clonotype: This could be a read error, since a much larger clone is one nucleotide away. This chain links TRBV20-1 with TRBJ2-7; 11 positions match TRBD2. In germline, CDR1 is DFQATT, CDR2 SNEGSKA (reference sequence). With V trimmed by 3 bases and J by 4 bases, 2 bases remained unmatched. The CDR3 sequence is 13 residues long. As DNA, the CDR3 is TGCAGTGCTAGGGGACTAGCGGTTTACGAGCAGTACTTC. Amino acids: CSARGLAVYEQYF.

This clonotype was seen ten or more times. V usage is TRBV13 and J usage is TRBJ2-1, with 7 bases that match TRBD2. Germline V CDR1 and CDR2: PRHDT, FYEKMQ (reference sequence). There are 15 residues in the CDR3. V was pared by 5 bases and J by 7 bases, with 11 bases of the junction left unmatched. The CDR3 protein is CASSNWRLARNEQFF. The CDR3 coding sequence is TGTGCCAGCAGCAACTGGCGACTAGCAAGGAATGAGCAGTTCTTC.

Concerning this clonotype itself: A much bigger clone sits one base away, suggesting this may be a read error. V is TRBV11-3 and J is TRBJ2-5; TRBD1 might be the D (5 bases). CDR1 is SGHNT and CDR2 is YENEEA in the germline V gene. This CDR3 has 14 amino acids. V dropped 2 bases and J dropped 4 bases, with 11 bases sitting between them. The CDR3 nucleotides read TGTGCCAGCAGCTTAAGGGGCGCAACAGAGACCCAGTACTTC. The encoded protein is CASSLRGATETQYF.

This clonotype was picked up many times. V gene TRBV28 combines with J gene TRBJ2-5; D might be TRBD1 (6 bases). Germline CDR1 and CDR2: MDHEN and SYDVKM. This CDR3 has 17 amino acids. With 3 bases removed from V and 0 bases from J, the gap between germline ends came to 17 bases. CDR3 residues: CASSFLPIGQYQETQYF. The CDR3 DNA sequence: TGTGCCAGCAGTTTCCTACCGATCGGACAGTACCAAGAGACCCAGTACTTC.

The rearrangement uses TRBV4-1 and TRBJ2-1; tentatively, D is TRBD1 (6 bases). The CDR3 is made up of 14 amino acids. From germline, CDR1 is MGHRA and CDR2 YSYEKL. Trimming removed 0 bases from V and 9 bases from J, with 12 bases in between. CDR3 region: CASSQDLGGGEQFF. CDR3 nucleotides: TGCGCCAGCAGCCAAGATCTTGGGGGCGGTGAGCAGTTCTTC.

Note on this clonotype: Germline is not matched at one junction end, which may reflect a read error. The V gene is TRBV7-9, the J gene TRBJ2-6; 10 positions agree with TRBD1. The CDR3 totals 18 residues. CDR1 and CDR2 from the germline V gene are SEHNR and FQNEAQ (reference sequence). The CDR3 is CTSSPQTGGSSGANVLTF. The CDR3 DNA reads TGTACCAGCAGCCCCCAGACAGGGGGCTCCTCTGGGGCCAACGTCCTGACTTTC.

This clonotype was detected many times. The V call is TRBV5-1, the J call TRBJ2-5; TRBD2 is a possible D gene (5 bases). CDR1 is SGHRS and CDR2 is YFSETQ in the germline V gene. The ends were cut back, 4 bases at V and 5 bases at J, with 15 bases in the middle. The CDR3 has 14 amino acids. The DNA for the CDR3 is TGCGCCAGCAGCCTCGGGATTTTCGGCGAGACCCAGTACTTC. It encodes CASSLGIFGETQYF. The whole variable domain, remainder taken from reference TRBV5-1 and TRBJ2-5, is KAGVTQTPRYLIKTRGQQVTLSCSPISGHRSVSWYQQTPGQGLQFLFEYFSETQRNKGNFPGRFSGRQFSNSRSEMNVSTLELGDSALYLCASSLGIFGETQYFGPGTRLLVL.

The chain links TRBV5-1 to TRBJ2-3; 9 bases map to TRBD1. CDR1 is SGHRS, CDR2 YFSETQ, per germline. The V segment lost 4 bases and the J segment 1 base; nucleotides outside the gene matches: 7. CDR3 length: 16 residues. CDR3 loop: CASSLLRDRGTDTQYF. The CDR3 DNA sequence: TGCGCCAGCAGCCTATTACGGGACAGGGGCACAGATACGCAGTATTTT.

This clonotype was seen ten or more times. The chain links TRBV10-3 to TRBJ1-4, with D perhaps TRBD1 (6 bases). There are 14 residues in the CDR3. The V gene lost 4 bases and the J gene lost 4 bases, with 10 bases spanning the gap. CDR1 ENHRY and CDR2 SYGVKD come from the germline V gene. DNA for the CDR3: TGTGCCATCAGTGGGACAGCCAATAATGAAAAACTGTTTTTT. The encoded protein is CAISGTANNEKLFF.

This clonotype was seen at least ten times. The J gene is TRBJ2-3, the V gene TRBV7-3; D ambiguous. Germline assignment: CDR1 SGHTA and CDR2 FQGTGA. Between the trimmed V and J ends, which lost 4 bases and 4 bases, there was a span of 9 bases. This CDR3 has 13 amino acids. The CDR3 nucleotides are TGTGCCAGCAGCTCCATTGGAGCAGATACGCAGTATTTT. This codes for CASSSIGADTQYF. Using reference TRBV7-3 and TRBJ2-3 for the parts outside the CDR3, the full variable domain is GAGVSQTPSNKVTEKGKYVELRCDPISGHTALYWYRQSLGQGPEFLIYFQGTGAADDSGLPNDRFFAVRPEGSVSTLKIQRTERGDSAVYLCASSSIGADTQYFGPGTRLTVL.

This clonotype was recorded a few times. The chain employs TRBV10-3 and TRBJ2-1; D is unclear. The CDR3 has 11 amino acids. V lost 2 bases and J lost 5, with 1 base in between. From germline, CDR1 is ENHRY and CDR2 SYGVKD. The CDR3 region has the DNA TGTGCCATCAGTGAGAACAATGAGCAGTTCTTC. Its protein product is CAISENNEQFF.

This chain joins TRBV20-1 and TRBJ2-4; possible D gene TRBD1, 5 bases. The germline V and J ends were trimmed by 1 base and 4 bases, with 20 bases remaining between them. Germline CDR1 and CDR2: DFQATT and SNEGSKA (reference sequence). This CDR3 comprises 17 residues. The CDR3 loop is CSARAAEGAPHKNIQYF. The CDR3 DNA reads TGCAGTGCTAGAGCCGCGGAAGGGGCCCCCCATAAAAACATTCAGTACTTC.

The chain is built from TRBV6-1 and TRBJ2-5; D tentatively fits TRBD1 or TRBD2 (5 bases each). Trimming shortened V by 6 bases and J by 3 bases, and 11 bases separated the two germline ends. The germline V gene has CDR1 MNHNS and CDR2 SASEGT. CDR3 length: 13 amino acids. CDR3 DNA: TGTGCCAGCAGAGGATTGGGGGAAGAGACCCAGTACTTC. Protein: CASRGLGEETQYF.

This clonotype has more than one count but fewer than ten. The J gene is TRBJ1-1, the V gene TRBV2; no firm D call. V gave up 1 base and J gave up 7 bases, with 4 bases separating them. Germline V CDR1 and CDR2: SNHLY, FYNNEI. The CDR3 loop spans 11 amino acids. CDR3 sequence (DNA): TGTGCCAGCAGTGAAGGAGTTGAAGCTTTCTTT. It specifies CASSEGVEAFF.

This clonotype was recorded at least ten times. The chain carries TRBV20-1 and TRBJ2-7; 11 bases map to TRBD1. V lost 6 bases, J lost 3 bases, and 10 bases stayed unmatched. In germline, CDR1 is DFQATT, CDR2 SNEGSKA (reference sequence). The CDR3 loop spans 15 amino acids. CDR3 DNA sequence: TGCAGTGCCAGGGACAGGGGGGGGACCTACTACGAGCAGTACTTC. This encodes CSARDRGGTYYEQYF.

This clonotype was seen repeatedly, ten times or more. This chain joins TRBV6-2 or TRBV6-3 and TRBJ2-7; D is uncertain. The CDR3 consists of 12 residues. Germline CDR1 and CDR2: MNHEY and SVGEGT. Trimming took off 6 bases at V and 5 bases at J, with 11 bases between the two ends. The CDR3 DNA follows: TGTGCCAGCAGCGCGTTCCAAAACGAGCAGTACTTC. This translates into CASSAFQNEQYF.